This TCR beta chain comes out of a study of blood T cell repertoires in COVID-19. Study summary: T cells, B-cell-depleted T cells, or PBMCs supplied cDNA or gDNA.

CDR1 and CDR2 from the germline V gene are KGHSH and LQKENI. The CDR3 length is 15 residues. V lost 0 bases, J lost 2 bases, and 10 bases lay in between. Clinical histories supplied by participants themselves formed the basis of cohort assignment. Sequenced by immunoSEQ multiplex PCR; TCRdb stores in-frame clones only, minus some. Among roughly 190,000 clones listed, 70% to 90% were seen once. The sequenced sample was PBMCs or T cells enriched from blood (not recorded which). The receptor was isolated from a woman in her forties in a cohort exposed to, infected with or recovered from COVID-19 (not recorded which). The chain combines TRBV18 with TRBJ2-5; D might be TRBD2 (5 bases). The CDR3: CASSPPRTGQETQYF. CDR3 in DNA: TGTGCCAGCTCACCACCGAGGACGGGGCAAGAGACCCAGTACTTC.